Listed here are 24 T cell receptor beta chains from one sample, sequenced in a study of cytomegalovirus exposure and HLA in healthy donors. 60 Vbeta and 13 Jbeta primers were used in PCR. The repertoire was sequenced with immunoSEQ multiplex PCR; TCRdb's copy has only in-frame clones and lacks some. The sample contains about 120,000 clones, roughly 80% of which appear only once. Specimen: PBMCs. Receptors were obtained from a woman aged 40 to 50 in good health and CMV-seronegative.

The chain recombines TRBV28 with TRBJ1-4; a weak D match, TRBD1 (5 bases). Germline CDR1 is MDHEN and CDR2 is SYDVKM. This CDR3 region has 16 residues. The germline V and J ends were trimmed by 5 bases and 0 bases, with 13 bases remaining between them. The CDR3 DNA reads TGTGCCAGCAGTGCCGCAGGGTGGGCAACTAATGAAAAACTGTTTTTT. Protein sequence: CASSAAGWATNEKLFF.

This clone was counted a few times. The chain has TRBV11-3 and TRBJ2-2; no definite D call. The CDR3 covers 13 residues. V lost 4 bases and J 4 bases, leaving 7 bases between the germline ends. Germline V gives CDR1 SGHNT, CDR2 YENEEA. The CDR3 DNA reads as TGTGCCAGCAGCTGGGCCAGCACCGGGGAGCTGTTTTTT. Amino acids: CASSWASTGELFF. Together with reference TRBV11-3 and TRBJ2-2, the CDR3 gives the full variable domain: EAGVVQSPRYKIIEKKQPVAFWCNPISGHNTLYWYLQNLGQGPELLIRYENEEAVDDSQLPKDRFSAERLKGVDSTLKIQPAELGDSAVYLCASSWASTGELFFGEGSRLTVL.

The DNA for the CDR3 is TGTGCCAGCAGTTACACGACAGGGTATAATGAGCCCCAGCATTTT. It yields the protein CASSYTTGYNEPQHF. This sequence joins TRBV6-6 and TRBJ1-5; 7 bases map to TRBD1. CDR1 MNHNY and CDR2 SVGAGI come from the germline V gene (reference sequence). The CDR3 covers 15 residues. Trimming took 2 bases from V and 8 from J; bases not matched to a gene: 9.

This clone was counted a single time. V and J are TRBV7-9 and TRBJ2-2; 8 bases fit TRBD1. V lost 6 bases and J lost 1; bases outside the gene matches: 7. Germline CDR1 reads SEHNR; CDR2 reads FQNEAQ (reference sequence). The CDR3 totals 16 residues. The CDR3 DNA follows: TGTGCCAGCAGTAGGTCAGGGGGCCGGAACACCGGGGAGCTGTTTTTT. This gives the protein CASSRSGGRNTGELFF.

CDR3 nucleotides: TGTGCCAGCAGCAAGACAGGGCGCACTGAAGCTTTCTTT. As protein: CASSKTGRTEAFF. The V call is TRBV28, the J call TRBJ1-1, with 7 bases identical to TRBD1. CDR3 length equals 13 residues. Per the germline V gene, CDR1 is MDHEN and CDR2 is SYDVKM. With 6 bases clipped from V and 4 bases from J, the junction kept 5 bases outside the gene matches. Together with reference TRBV28 and TRBJ1-1, the CDR3 gives the full variable domain: DVKVTQSSRYLVKRTGEKVFLECVQDMDHENMFWYRQDPGLGLRLIYFSYDVKMKEKGDIPEGYSVSREKKERFSLILESASTNQTSMYLCASSKTGRTEAFFGQGTRLTVV.

This clone occurred a few times. The chain combines TRBV7-2 with TRBJ2-3; 13 bases agree with TRBD2. This CDR3 contains 16 residues. The germline CDR1 and CDR2 sequences are SGHTA and FQGNSA. The ends lost 4 bases at V and 4 bases at J; junction bases unmatched: 5. CDR3 protein: CASSSLAGGQADTQYF. The CDR3 DNA reads TGTGCCAGCAGCTCACTAGCGGGGGGGCAGGCAGATACGCAGTATTTT. Full variable domain (rest looked up from reference TRBV7-2 and TRBJ2-3): GAGVSQSPSNKVTEKGKDVELRCDPISGHTALYWYRQSLGQGLEFLIYFQGNSAPDKSGLPSDRFSAERTGGSVSTLTIQRTQQEDSAVYLCASSSLAGGQADTQYFGPGTRLTVL.

The CDR3 sequence: CASSQGDRQDKDNEQFF. In DNA, the CDR3 is TGTGCCAGCAGCCAAGGCGACAGACAGGATAAAGACAATGAGCAGTTCTTC. The rearrangement uses TRBV4-2 and TRBJ2-1, with a weak D call TRBD1 (6 bases). This CDR3 region has 17 residues. V dropped 1 base and J dropped 5 bases, with 18 bases sitting between them. Germline loops: CDR1 LGHNA, CDR2 YNFKEQ.

This clone was picked up one time. CDR3 in amino acids: CASSSPGLGEETQYF. CDR3 in DNA: TGTGCCAGCAGTTCCCCGGGACTAGGGGAAGAGACCCAGTACTTC. This chain joins TRBV6-6 and TRBJ2-5; 8 nucleotides line up with TRBD2. CDR1 MNHNY and CDR2 SVGAGI come from the germline V gene (reference sequence). CDR3 size: 15 residues. The junction had 7 bases not matched to a gene; V was cut back by 4 bases and J by 3 bases.

The chain combines TRBV6-5 with TRBJ1-1; D perhaps matches TRBD1 (6 bases). V shed 0 bases and J shed 1 base, with 12 bases lying between them. The germline V gene encodes CDR1 MNHEY and CDR2 SVGAGI. This CDR3 is built from 16 residues. In DNA, the CDR3 is TGTGCCAGCAGTTACTCTGGACAGTTGGGGAACACTGAAGCTTTCTTT. Translated, it gives CASSYSGQLGNTEAFF.

There are a few counts of this clone. The gene calls are TRBV9 and TRBJ2-5; the match to TRBD2 covers 9 bases. Germline V gives CDR1 SGDLS, CDR2 YYNGEE. This CDR3 contains 15 residues. V shed 1 base, J shed 5 bases, and the junction held 6 bases outside the gene matches. The CDR3 sequence is CASSVLAGGGETQYF. DNA for the CDR3: TGTGCCAGCAGCGTACTGGCGGGAGGGGGGGAGACCCAGTACTTC.

The V gene is TRBV11-2, the J gene TRBJ1-1; the D gene is possibly TRBD1 (5 bases). From germline, CDR1 is SGHAT and CDR2 FQNNGV. The CDR3 totals 15 residues. The V end was cut by 5 bases, the J end by 6 bases, with 19 bases between. DNA of the CDR3: TGTGCCAGCAGCCCCCTGGTGGCAGGGATCGCTGAAGCTTTCTTT. It is translated as CASSPLVAGIAEAFF. The variable domain in full, with the rest retrieved from reference TRBV11-2 and TRBJ1-1, is EAGVAQSPRYKIIEKRQSVAFWCNPISGHATLYWYQQILGQGPKLLIQFQNNGVVDDSQLPKDRFSAERLKGVDSTLKIQPAKLEDSAVYLCASSPLVAGIAEAFFGQGTRLTVV.

This clone was counted only a few times. Other DNA sequences within the sample encode an identical CDR3. This CDR3 reads CAWSPRGDQPQHF. In DNA, the CDR3 is TGTGCCTGGAGTCCCAGGGGTGATCAGCCCCAGCATTTT. The chain couples TRBV30 to TRBJ1-5, with a tentative D call TRBD1 (6 bases). V was pared by 2 bases and J by 5 bases, with 10 bases between. The CDR3 length is 13 residues. Germline CDR1 and CDR2: GTSNPN and SVGIG (reference sequence).

This clone showed up just a few times. This rearrangement joins TRBV5-1 to TRBJ1-3, with D possibly matching TRBD1 (6 bases). The length of the CDR3 is 13 residues. Germline loops: CDR1 SGHRS, CDR2 YFSETQ. The V end was cut by 4 bases, the J end by 7 bases, with 12 bases between. This CDR3 reads CASSPNRENTIYF. DNA for the CDR3: TGCGCCAGCAGCCCCAACAGGGAGAACACCATATATTTT.

The genes are TRBV5-1 and TRBJ2-5; TRBD1 might be the D (5 bases). Gene TRBJ2-7 matches the end of the DNA better, so the J call may be wrong. This CDR3 has 13 amino acids. Germline-derived CDR1 and CDR2 are SGHRS and YFSETQ. CDR3 in DNA: TGCGCCAGCAGCGGAAAGGGGAACTACGAGCAGTACTTC. Protein: CASSGKGNYEQYF.

The V call is TRBV6-6, the J call TRBJ1-1; a weak D match, TRBD1 (5 bases). Germline assignment: CDR1 MNHNY and CDR2 SVGAGI (reference sequence). CDR3 length: 11 residues. V was trimmed by 4 bases and J by 11 bases, leaving 11 bases between them. The CDR3 sequence is CASSSDTSAFF. CDR3 nucleotides: TGTGCCAGCAGTTCGGACACGTCGGCTTTCTTT.

This chain uses TRBV30 with TRBJ1-2; D possibly corresponds to TRBD1 (6 bases). V was shortened by 2 bases and J by 0 bases, with 13 bases between the two germline ends. Germline CDR1 reads GTSNPN; CDR2 reads SVGIG (reference sequence). There are 15 residues in the CDR3. The CDR3 DNA sequence: TGTGCCTGGAGTCCTGCGACAGGCCCTAACTATGGCTACACCTTC. Amino acid sequence: CAWSPATGPNYGYTF.

As for this clone: The junction and the germline gene differ at one end; a read error may be behind it. The chain combines TRBV7-9 with TRBJ1-5; 8 nucleotides match TRBD1. This CDR3 spans 15 amino acids. From germline, CDR1 is SEHNR and CDR2 FQNEAQ (reference sequence). This chain's CDR3 is CSSSLGTGGDQPQHF. The CDR3 DNA reads as TGTTCCAGCAGCTTAGGCACAGGGGGGGATCAGCCCCAGCATTTT.

The chain has TRBV5-1 and TRBJ2-7; 9 nucleotides match TRBD1. V gave up 3 bases and J gave up 0 bases; unmatched junction bases: 4. Per the germline V gene, CDR1 is SGHRS and CDR2 is YFSETQ. The CDR3 is 15 residues long. CDR3 sequence (DNA): TGCGCCAGCAGCTACGGGACAGGGAGCTCCTACGAGCAGTACTTC. Translation: CASSYGTGSSYEQYF. The full variable domain, completed using reference TRBV5-1 and TRBJ2-7, is KAGVTQTPRYLIKTRGQQVTLSCSPISGHRSVSWYQQTPGQGLQFLFEYFSETQRNKGNFPGRFSGRQFSNSRSEMNVSTLELGDSALYLCASSYGTGSSYEQYFGPGTRLTVT.

The V gene is TRBV7-9, the J gene TRBJ2-3, with 12 nucleotides matching TRBD2. Germline V gives CDR1 SEHNR, CDR2 FQNEAQ (reference sequence). Losses at the gene ends were 3 bases for V and 2 bases for J; bases not matched to a gene: 3. The CDR3 has 16 residues. The CDR3 reads CASSFGLAGTTDTQYF. The CDR3 DNA reads as TGTGCCAGCAGCTTCGGACTAGCGGGGACCACAGATACGCAGTATTTT.

This chain uses TRBV27 with TRBJ2-7; 7 nucleotides match TRBD1. Germline V gene lookup returns CDR1 MNHEY and CDR2 SMNVEV (reference sequence). The CDR3 is 13 residues long. Unmatched junction bases numbered 8, after V lost 8 bases and J lost 4 bases. The CDR3 loop reads CASAPGTEYEQYF. CDR3 coding DNA: TGTGCCAGCGCCCCCGGGACAGAATACGAGCAGTACTTC.

This clone has just a few counts. This sequence joins TRBV27 and TRBJ2-1, with TRBD2 identical over 9 bases. V shed 5 bases, J shed 7 bases, and the junction held 12 bases outside the gene matches. CDR1 is MNHEY and CDR2 is SMNVEV in the germline V gene (reference sequence). This CDR3 is 16 amino acids long. This chain's CDR3 is CASSPAGGWGPNEQFF. CDR3 bases: TGTGCCAGCAGTCCCGCGGGGGGGTGGGGTCCAAATGAGCAGTTCTTC.

The rearrangement joins TRBV5-4 to TRBJ1-2; no clear D. This CDR3 contains 13 residues. Per germline, CDR1 SGHNT and CDR2 YYREEE (reference sequence). V dropped 4 bases and J dropped 4 bases, with 11 bases sitting between them. The CDR3 spells CASSRTGGYGYTF. Here the CDR3 DNA reads TGTGCCAGCAGCAGAACGGGAGGCTATGGCTACACCTTC.

This clone was counted between two and nine times. The genes are TRBV28 and TRBJ1-2; D is possibly TRBD1 (5 bases). The CDR3 spans 19 residues. Trimming cost V 4 bases and J 4 bases, with 28 bases left between them. Germline CDR1 MDHEN, CDR2 SYDVKM. This CDR3 reads CASSSGFTANRRGGYGYTF. The CDR3 DNA follows: TGTGCCAGCAGTTCCGGCTTTACAGCCAACCGCCGGGGGGGCTATGGCTACACCTTC.

The chain couples TRBV5-4 to TRBJ2-5; 13 bases align to TRBD2. Germline CDR1 reads SGHNT; CDR2 reads YYREEE (reference sequence). V was pared by 4 bases and J by 5 bases, with 8 bases of the junction left unmatched. The CDR3 length is 16 residues. The CDR3 region has the DNA TGTGCCAGCAGCCTAGGGACTAGCGGGATCGGGGAGACCCAGTACTTC. It is translated as CASSLGTSGIGETQYF.